The 4 T cell receptor beta chains reported below all come from one sample, sequenced in a study of T cell repertoires in cytomegalovirus infection. For these receptors, no antigen is known. TCRdb re-derived calls from the reads in MiXCR, one entry per CDR3 protein. Of 300,000 or so distinct CDR3 sequences listed, 25% are singletons. The sequenced sample was cultured PBMCs, obtained from culture after CMV antigen stimulation. These receptors came from a human donor in good health (CMV status not recorded). Some clones in this sample may be carry-over from other donors' samples.

This chain joins TRBV7-2 and TRBJ2-1, with 10 bases fitting TRBD2. Trimming at V came to 5 bases and at J to 4 bases, leaving 20 bases not matched to a gene. CDR1 is SGHTA and CDR2 is FQGNSA in the germline V gene. The CDR3 has 20 amino acids. For the CDR3, the DNA is TGTGCCAGCAGCCTTTTACCTAGCGGGGGCGTTGGTAGGGAGTACAATGAGCAGTTCTTC. Its protein is CASSLLPSGGVGREYNEQFF.

The CDR3 coding sequence is TGTGCCACCATTGGGACAGGGGGTAATCAGCCCCAGCATTTT. It is translated as CATIGTGGNQPQHF. The chain couples TRBV19 to TRBJ1-5; 11 nucleotides match TRBD1. This CDR3 region has 14 residues. Germline loops: CDR1 LNHDA, CDR2 SQIVND (reference sequence). Trimming at V came to 10 bases and at J to 4 bases, leaving 6 bases not matched to a gene.

The chain links TRBV28 to TRBJ1-2, with TRBD1 identical over 8 bases. After removal of 2 bases from V and 3 bases from J, the junction contained 5 bases not matched to a gene. This CDR3 has 15 amino acids. In germline, CDR1 is MDHEN, CDR2 SYDVKM. Written as DNA, the CDR3 is TGTGCCAGCAGTTTAGGGCAGGGGGCGGACTATGGCTACACCTTC. Translating it yields CASSLGQGADYGYTF.

CDR3 residues: CASSWTGGLETQYF. In nucleotides, the CDR3 is TGTGCCAGCAGCTGGACGGGAGGTCTGGAGACCCAGTACTTC. V gene TRBV11-3 combines with J gene TRBJ2-5; 7 nucleotides match TRBD2. Germline trimming cut 4 bases from V and 5 bases from J; bases unmatched to any gene: 7. The CDR3 loop spans 14 amino acids. Germline V gene sequence: CDR1 SGHNT, CDR2 YENEEA.